The 19 T cell receptor beta chains below all came from one sample that was sequenced in a study of radiotherapy plus CTLA-4 blockade in lung cancer. The method was immunoSEQ multiplex PCR; TCRdb's version includes in-frame clones alone and lacks a portion of them. The table lists 30,000 to 35,000 clones, less than 75% of them singletons. The sequencing used peripheral blood, collected from a patient treated with radiotherapy plus ipilimumab. The receptors were gathered from a human donor with non-small cell lung cancer who had stable disease on radiotherapy plus ipilimumab.

This chain links TRBV4-1 with TRBJ1-1; possibly TRBD1 for D (5 bases). Germline V gene sequence: CDR1 MGHRA, CDR2 YSYEKL. V dropped 1 base and J dropped 6 bases, with 12 bases sitting between them. The CDR3 runs 14 residues. CDR3 coding DNA: TGCGCCAGCAGCCAAGGGGGCTGGAGAGCTGAAGCTTTCTTT. Amino acids: CASSQGGWRAEAFF.

The chain links TRBV5-1 to TRBJ2-7, with D perhaps TRBD1 (6 bases). Trimming stripped 0 bases from V and 3 bases from J, with 10 bases between. The CDR3 sequence is 14 residues long. The V gene's germline CDR1 is SGHRS and CDR2 YFSETQ. This CDR3 is CASSLATGSYEQYF. The CDR3, as DNA: TGCGCCAGCAGCTTGGCGACAGGAAGCTACGAGCAGTACTTC.

The rearrangement links TRBV7-2 to TRBJ2-3; tentative D call: TRBD2 (6 bases). The germline V gene encodes CDR1 SGHTA and CDR2 FQGNSA. The CDR3 is 14 residues long. Trimming took off 5 bases at V and 9 bases at J, with 18 bases between the two ends. CDR3 in amino acids: CASSPNGAGTTQYF. CDR3 DNA sequence: TGTGCCAGCAGCCCGAATGGGGCGGGAACAACGCAGTATTTT. Variable domain in full (rest from reference TRBV7-2 and TRBJ2-3): GAGVSQSPSNKVTEKGKDVELRCDPISGHTALYWYRQSLGQGLEFLIYFQGNSAPDKSGLPSDRFSAERTGGSVSTLTIQRTQQEDSAVYLCASSPNGAGTTQYFGPGTRLTVL.

The count of this clone is one. The gene calls are TRBV5-6 and TRBJ1-1; 7 bases are a match to TRBD1. Per the germline V gene, CDR1 is SGHDT and CDR2 is YYEEEE. The CDR3 has 19 residues. Trimming cost V 1 base and J 4 bases; bases outside gene matches: 19. The CDR3 DNA is TGTGCCAGCAGCTTGAATCCGATACTCCGACAGGGTAGGGGCACTGAAGCTTTCTTT. It codes for CASSLNPILRQGRGTEAFF.

The chain combines TRBV19 with TRBJ2-5; 13 bases match TRBD2. The CDR3 loop spans 16 amino acids. V trimming: 4 bases; J trimming: 2 bases; junction bases outside the gene matches: 4. From germline, CDR1 is LNHDA and CDR2 SQIVND (reference sequence). The CDR3 DNA follows: TGTGCCAGTAGTACACTAGCGGGAGGGCAGCAAGAGACCCAGTACTTC. It is translated as CASSTLAGGQQETQYF.

The CDR3 spells CASSLRDSRRGGYTF. CDR3 nucleotide sequence: TGTGCCAGCAGTTTGAGAGACTCCCGACGGGGGGGCTACACCTTC. V gene TRBV28 combines with J gene TRBJ1-2; D may be TRBD1 (5 bases). Trimming removed 3 bases from V and 8 bases from J, with 19 bases in between. The CDR3 extends over 15 amino acids. Germline V gene data show CDR1 as MDHEN and CDR2 as SYDVKM.

This clone is categorized as medium-sized. The chain recombines TRBV29-1 with TRBJ2-7; D gene unclear. In germline, CDR1 is SQVTM, CDR2 ANQGSEA. V lost 3 bases, J lost 7 bases, and 4 bases lay in between. CDR3 length equals 9 residues. The CDR3 reads CSVDREQYF. The CDR3, as DNA: TGCAGCGTTGACAGGGAGCAGTACTTC.

The chain combines TRBV18 with TRBJ1-1; D remains unclear. CDR1 and CDR2 from the germline V gene are KGHSH and LQKENI. The CDR3 contains 18 residues. V lost 4 bases and J lost 0, with 21 bases in between. In nucleotides, the CDR3 is TGTGCCAGCTCACGGGTTAACGGACCCAGCTCCGTGAACACTGAAGCTTTCTTT. Its translation: CASSRVNGPSSVNTEAFF.

The chain has TRBV7-2 and TRBJ2-7, with 8 bases aligning to TRBD1. CDR1 is SGHTA and CDR2 is FQGNSA in the germline V gene. The CDR3 length is 15 residues. V lost 5 bases to trimming and J lost 1 base; unmatched junction nucleotides: 7. CDR3 nucleotides: TGTGCCAGCAGCCCCTCGGACAGGGCATCCTACGAGCAGTACTTC. It encodes CASSPSDRASYEQYF.

The chain's CDR3 is CASSGDGAGTDTQYF. CDR3 bases: TGTGCCAGCAGTGGGGACGGCGCGGGCACAGATACGCAGTATTTT. The rearrangement links TRBV25-1 to TRBJ2-3; D possibly matches TRBD1 or TRBD2 (5 bases each). Trimming cost V 4 bases and J 1 base, with 12 bases left between them. The V gene's germline CDR1 is MGHDK and CDR2 SYGVNS. This CDR3 comprises 15 residues.

The chain couples TRBV14 to TRBJ1-2; TRBD1 is a possible D gene (5 bases). V dropped 2 bases and J dropped 7 bases, with 14 bases sitting between them. This CDR3 comprises 14 residues. Germline CDR1 SGHDN, CDR2 FVKESK. The CDR3 here is CASSQRQGLGGYTF. CDR3 bases: TGTGCCAGCAGCCAACGCCAGGGTTTAGGTGGCTACACCTTC.

Judged by abundance, this clone is medium-sized. The chain combines TRBV21-1 with TRBJ1-2; TRBD1, the table's D call, was not compared with the DNA. TRBV21-1 is labeled a pseudogene. The CDR3 consists of 16 residues. The CDR3 protein is CASSKRYRGRAYGYTF. The CDR3 DNA follows: TGTGCCAGCAGCAAAAGGTACAGGGGGCGCGCCTATGGCTACACCTTC.

This clone has just a few counts. This chain connects TRBV18 to TRBJ2-7; D gene ambiguous. CDR1 and CDR2 from the germline V gene are KGHSH and LQKENI. The CDR3 has 15 residues. Trimming pared 5 bases from V and 4 bases from J, leaving 18 bases between. The chain's CDR3 is CASSAQPRHTYEQYF. Here the CDR3 DNA reads TGTGCCAGCTCAGCCCAACCCCGACACACATACGAGCAGTACTTC. Based on the CDR3 plus reference TRBV18 and TRBJ2-7, the full variable domain is NAGVMQNPRHLVRRRGQEARLRCSPMKGHSHVYWYRQLPEEGLKFMVYLQKENIIDESGMPKERFSAEFPKEGPSILRIQQVVRGDSAAYFCASSAQPRHTYEQYFGPGTRLTVT.

V usage is TRBV7-2 and J usage is TRBJ2-3; no definite D call. In germline, CDR1 is SGHTA, CDR2 FQGNSA. This CDR3 is 12 amino acids long. Trimming took off 3 bases at V and 2 bases at J, with 3 bases between the two ends. In DNA, the CDR3 is TGTGCCAGCAGCTTGTACACAGATACGCAGTATTTT. This codes for CASSLYTDTQYF.

The rearrangement joins TRBV15 to TRBJ2-1, with TRBD1 matching 9 bases. V dropped 6 bases and J dropped 3; count of bases not matched to a gene: 6. This CDR3 is 15 amino acids long. Germline V lookup: CDR1 LNHNV, CDR2 YYDKDF (reference sequence). CDR3 DNA sequence: TGTGCCACCAGACGCGACAGGGGGAACTACAATGAGCAGTTCTTC. Residues: CATRRDRGNYNEQFF.

V gene TRBV20-1 combines with J gene TRBJ2-7; the D is unclear. Germline loops: CDR1 DFQATT, CDR2 SNEGSKA (reference sequence). V was shortened by 5 bases and J by 4 bases, with 9 bases between the two germline ends. This CDR3 is 11 amino acids long. CDR3 in amino acids: CSAGKRYEQYF. The CDR3 nucleotides are TGCAGTGCTGGGAAGAGGTACGAGCAGTACTTC.

This clone was observed a single time. This chain links TRBV5-1 with TRBJ1-1; perhaps TRBD1 as D (5 bases). The CDR3 spans 14 residues. The V and J ends lost 0 bases and 4 bases respectively, with 10 bases between them. Germline V gene data show CDR1 as SGHRS and CDR2 as YFSETQ. The CDR3 reads CASSLAQGGTEAFF. As DNA, the CDR3 is TGCGCCAGCAGCTTGGCGCAGGGTGGCACTGAAGCTTTCTTT.

J is TRBJ2-2 and V is TRBV4-1; 8 bases map to TRBD2. Germline trimming cut 3 bases from V and 8 bases from J; bases unmatched to any gene: 8. The CDR3 contains 15 residues. The germline V gene encodes CDR1 MGHRA and CDR2 YSYEKL. CDR3 loop: CASSQTSAPPGELFF. The DNA of the CDR3 is TGCGCCAGCAGCCAGACTAGCGCCCCACCGGGGGAGCTGTTTTTT.

The gene calls are TRBV4-2 and TRBJ1-4; TRBD1 aligns across 7 bases. J was trimmed by 5 bases and V by 3 bases; bases with no gene match: 15. The CDR3 is 18 amino acids. Germline lookup yields CDR1 LGHNA and CDR2 YNFKEQ. The CDR3, as DNA: TGTGCCAGCAGCCATTGGGAAGACTACAGGGGTGAGAATGAAAAACTGTTTTTT. Its translation is CASSHWEDYRGENEKLFF.